This T cell receptor beta chain derives from a study of T cell repertoires in cytomegalovirus infection. TCRdb fed the reads into MiXCR, producing one record per CDR3 protein. The table includes under 200,000 distinct CDR3 sequences, less than 9.5% detected once. CDR1 SGHDN and CDR2 FVKESK come from the germline V gene. V was clipped by 4 bases and J by 4 bases, with 10 bases between them. CDR3 length: 13 residues. This clonotype was obtained from a human donor in good health (CMV status not recorded). Some clones in this sample may be carry-over from other donors' samples. V and J are TRBV14 and TRBJ1-2; D remains unclear. The sequenced sample was PBMCs. The CDR3 DNA is TGTGCCAGCAGCCCCGCGAGGACCTATGGCTACACCTTC. It yields the protein CASSPARTYGYTF.